The 27 T cell receptor beta chains below all came from one sample that was sequenced in a study of blood T cell repertoires in COVID-19. Produced via immunoSEQ multiplex PCR; TCRdb's table is partial and in-frame only. The data hold just over 300,000 clones, with around nine tenths observed a single time. Sequencing was done on a sample of peripheral blood. The receptors stem from a woman aged 25 to 39 with COVID-19, enrolled during active disease.

The chain couples TRBV19 to TRBJ1-4; 9 nucleotides line up with TRBD1. The germline CDR1 and CDR2 sequences are LNHDA and SQIVND (reference sequence). Trimming removed 5 bases from V and 6 bases from J; junction bases left unmatched: 13. The CDR3 length is 17 residues. The CDR3 DNA sequence: TGTGCCAGTAGTGTTCGAAATGGACAGGGGCGGGATGAAAAACTGTTTTTT. Its translation is CASSVRNGQGRDEKLFF.

This clone appeared once. The chain uses TRBV2 and TRBJ1-5; the D gene is possibly TRBD1 (6 bases). Trimming left V 7 bases short and J 3 bases short, with 13 bases between. Germline CDR1 SNHLY, CDR2 FYNNEI. The CDR3 contains 14 residues. CDR3 DNA sequence: TGTGCCAGCAATTTGGACAGCCACAATCAGCCCCAGCATTTT. Translated, it gives CASNLDSHNQPQHF.

This clone was detected only once. The J gene is TRBJ1-1, the V gene TRBV7-8; D may be TRBD1 (6 bases). CDR3 length: 16 residues. Between the trimmed V and J ends, which lost 0 bases and 5 bases, there was a span of 16 bases. Germline V gene sequence: CDR1 SGHVS, CDR2 FQNEAQ. The CDR3 DNA reads as TGTGCCAGCAGCTTAGCCTGGGCAGGGGCTAGTACTGAAGCTTTCTTT. This translates into CASSLAWAGASTEAFF.

The rearrangement links TRBV5-8 to TRBJ2-1, with a possible D match to TRBD2 (5 bases). Germline CDR1 reads SGHTS; CDR2 reads YDEGEE. Trimming removed 6 bases from V and 0 bases from J, with 13 bases in between. The CDR3 runs 15 residues. Here the CDR3 DNA reads TGTGCCAGCACCCTTTCGGGGAGCTCCTACAATGAGCAGTTCTTC. Its protein is CASTLSGSSYNEQFF.

The chain carries TRBV9 and TRBJ2-2, with a possible D match to TRBD1 (6 bases). With 3 bases removed from V and 3 bases from J, the gap between germline ends came to 9 bases. Germline V gene data show CDR1 as SGDLS and CDR2 as YYNGEE. The CDR3 is 14 residues long. In DNA, the CDR3 is TGTGCCAGCAGCGCGACAGGAGACACCGGGGAGCTGTTTTTT. Amino acid sequence: CASSATGDTGELFF.

The V call is TRBV7-6, the J call TRBJ1-1, with TRBD1 identical over 10 bases. This CDR3 is 16 amino acids long. CDR1 and CDR2 from the germline V gene are SGHVS and FNYEAQ. The V segment lost 8 bases and the J segment 0 bases; nucleotides outside the gene matches: 9. Here the CDR3 reads CASGTGEATVNTEAFF. The DNA for the CDR3 is TGTGCCAGCGGGACAGGGGAGGCGACCGTGAACACTGAAGCTTTCTTT.

V and J are TRBV19 and TRBJ2-7, with D tentatively TRBD2 (6 bases). Trimming left V 3 bases short and J 3 bases short, with 15 bases between. Germline-derived CDR1 and CDR2 are LNHDA and SQIVND (reference sequence). This CDR3 is built from 15 residues. CDR3 in DNA: TGTGCCAGTAGTATTTTCGGGGGACCGAACTACGAGCAGTACTTC. Protein sequence: CASSIFGGPNYEQYF.

The CDR3 nucleotides read TGTGCCACCAGTGACGAGGGACAGGGGAGGGCTGAAGCTTTCTTT. Its translation is CATSDEGQGRAEAFF. The rearrangement uses TRBV24-1 and TRBJ1-1, with 10 bases fitting TRBD1. V lost 4 bases, J lost 6 bases, and 7 bases stayed unmatched. The CDR3 is 15 residues long. CDR1 is KGHDR and CDR2 is SFDVKD in the germline V gene.

The chain links TRBV6-2 or TRBV6-3 to TRBJ1-5; a weak D match, TRBD1 (5 bases). This CDR3 contains 14 residues. With 6 bases removed from V and 6 bases from J, the gap between germline ends came to 15 bases. The germline CDR1 and CDR2 sequences are MNHEY and SVGEGT. CDR3 nucleotides: TGTGCCAGCAGCTCATCGGGGACTCGTCAGCCCCAGCATTTT. This gives the protein CASSSSGTRQPQHF.

The chain links TRBV7-9 to TRBJ2-2, with TRBD1 matching over 9 bases. CDR1 and CDR2 (germline): SEHNR, FQNEAQ (reference sequence). This CDR3 comprises 18 residues. With V trimmed by 0 bases and J by 3 bases, 8 bases remained unmatched. CDR3 in DNA: TGTGCCAGCAGCTTAGCCCACAGGGGGCGCGATCACACCGGGGAGCTGTTTTTT. This codes for CASSLAHRGRDHTGELFF.

The CDR3 DNA follows: TGTGCCAGCAGTCCCGGGACAGGGCCTCATCGCTACACCTTC. This sequence encodes CASSPGTGPHRYTF. The gene calls are TRBV28 and TRBJ1-2, with 9 positions matching TRBD1. The germline V gene has CDR1 MDHEN and CDR2 SYDVKM. V lost 5 bases to trimming and J lost 9 bases; unmatched junction nucleotides: 10. The CDR3 is 14 amino acids.

The chain recombines TRBV7-8 with TRBJ2-7; possible D gene TRBD1, 5 bases. Per germline, CDR1 SGHVS and CDR2 FQNEAQ. The CDR3 sequence is 12 residues long. Trimming pared 4 bases from V and 7 bases from J, leaving 11 bases between. The CDR3 here is CASSSRYREQYF. CDR3 DNA: TGTGCCAGCAGCTCTCGGTACAGGGAGCAGTACTTC.

The chain joins TRBV19 to TRBJ1-5; TRBD1 might be the D (5 bases). Per the germline V gene, CDR1 is LNHDA and CDR2 is SQIVND (reference sequence). V was cut by 2 bases and J by 0 bases, with 8 bases left in between. The CDR3 runs 15 residues. The CDR3, as DNA: TGTGCCAGTAGTATATCCAGGGATAGCAATCAGCCCCAGCATTTT. This codes for CASSISRDSNQPQHF.

The V call is TRBV6-5, the J call TRBJ2-1; TRBD2 matches at 9 bases. The CDR3 extends over 14 amino acids. Trimming at V came to 7 bases and at J to 8 bases, leaving 9 bases not matched to a gene. Looked up from germline, CDR1 is MNHEY and CDR2 is SVGAGI. The CDR3 DNA reads as TGTGCCAGCATTACGGGACTAGCTATCGATGAGCAGTTCTTC. Translating it yields CASITGLAIDEQFF.

The V call is TRBV29-1, the J call TRBJ1-1; TRBD1 is a possible D gene (5 bases). CDR3 length: 15 residues. Trimming stripped 7 bases from V and 1 base from J, with 19 bases between. Per the germline V gene, CDR1 is SQVTM and CDR2 is ANQGSEA. The CDR3 DNA sequence: TGCAGCGGCCTTGAAGGAGCAGGGTCGAACACTGAAGCTTTCTTT. Translated: CSGLEGAGSNTEAFF.

The chain employs TRBV2 and TRBJ1-2; 8 bases fit TRBD1. V shed 4 bases, J shed 3 bases, and the junction held 10 bases outside the gene matches. The CDR3 runs 16 residues. Germline CDR1 is SNHLY and CDR2 is FYNNEI. DNA of the CDR3: TGTGCCAGCAGTGTACAGGGGGAGGGATTGGACTATGGCTACACCTTC. Encoded protein: CASSVQGEGLDYGYTF.

The chain is built from TRBV19 and TRBJ1-2; TRBD1 matches at 9 bases. Trimming cost V 4 bases and J 4 bases; bases outside gene matches: 10. The length of the CDR3 is 16 residues. The germline V gene has CDR1 LNHDA and CDR2 SQIVND (reference sequence). This CDR3 is CASSSLGQGIFYGYTF. The CDR3 DNA is TGTGCCAGTAGTAGCCTCGGACAGGGGATATTCTATGGCTACACCTTC.

This chain joins TRBV18 and TRBJ2-7; D gene uncertain. Germline V CDR1 and CDR2: KGHSH, LQKENI. This CDR3 has 14 residues. The CDR3 region is CANSPDPSSYEQYV. Written as DNA, the CDR3 is TGTGCCAACTCACCAGATCCTAGCTCCTACGAGCAGTACGTC.

The CDR3 spells CASSLETGDYGYTF. CDR3 DNA: TGCGCCAGCAGCTTGGAAACGGGGGACTATGGCTACACCTTC. The rearrangement joins TRBV5-1 to TRBJ1-2; TRBD1 is a possible D gene (5 bases). The CDR3 contains 14 residues. Germline assignment: CDR1 SGHRS and CDR2 YFSETQ. V was pared by 0 bases and J by 3 bases, with 9 bases between. The entire variable domain, with the rest obtained from reference TRBV5-1 and TRBJ1-2, is as follows: KAGVTQTPRYLIKTRGQQVTLSCSPISGHRSVSWYQQTPGQGLQFLFEYFSETQRNKGNFPGRFSGRQFSNSRSEMNVSTLELGDSALYLCASSLETGDYGYTFGSGTRLTVV.

The chain joins TRBV2 to TRBJ1-3; D ambiguous. The CDR3 runs to 13 residues. Trimming took off 4 bases at V and 8 bases at J, with 12 bases between the two ends. Germline V gene sequence: CDR1 SNHLY, CDR2 FYNNEI. Here the CDR3 reads CASSVVVAHTIYF. Here the CDR3 DNA reads TGTGCCAGCAGTGTAGTCGTCGCACACACCATATATTTT.

J is TRBJ1-2 and V is TRBV10-1; D gene unclear. The CDR3 totals 13 residues. Between the trimmed V and J ends, which lost 0 bases and 5 bases, there was a span of 7 bases. Germline CDR1 and CDR2: WNHNN and SYGVQD (reference sequence). CDR3 nucleotide sequence: TGCGCCAGCAGTGAGTCGAGGCTATATGGCTACACCTTC. This gives the protein CASSESRLYGYTF.

The chain recombines TRBV6-5 with TRBJ2-7; 7 bases map to TRBD2. V lost 7 bases to trimming and J lost 5 bases; unmatched junction nucleotides: 5. This CDR3 spans 12 amino acids. Germline V gene sequence: CDR1 MNHEY, CDR2 SVGAGI. DNA for the CDR3: TGTGCCAGCACCAGCGGGACCCACGAGCAGTACTTC. It yields the protein CASTSGTHEQYF.

The V gene is TRBV28, the J gene TRBJ1-4; D is undetermined. The CDR3 totals 15 residues. Germline CDR1 is MDHEN and CDR2 is SYDVKM. Trimming took 6 bases from V and 0 from J, leaving 11 bases between them. The CDR3 nucleotides are TGTGCCAGCAGCCCCCCGACAACAACTAATGAAAAACTGTTTTTT. Its translation: CASSPPTTTNEKLFF.

V usage is TRBV19 and J usage is TRBJ1-3; D is unclear. Trimming left V 3 bases short and J 0 bases short, with 12 bases between. The CDR3 runs 16 residues. Per germline, CDR1 LNHDA and CDR2 SQIVND (reference sequence). CDR3 sequence (DNA): TGTGCCAGTAGTATTACCCAGGTGATCTCTGGAAACACCATATATTTT. This codes for CASSITQVISGNTIYF. The full variable domain, its missing parts supplied by reference TRBV19 and TRBJ1-3, is DGGITQSPKYLFRKEGQNVTLSCEQNLNHDAMYWYRQDPGQGLRLIYYSQIVNDFQKGDIAEGYSVSREKKESFPLTVTSAQKNPTAFYLCASSITQVISGNTIYFGEGSWLTVV.

The rearrangement links TRBV6-1 to TRBJ2-2; no definite D call. The V and J ends lost 2 bases and 2 bases respectively, with 3 bases between them. Germline CDR1 MNHNS, CDR2 SASEGT. The CDR3 runs to 13 residues. The CDR3 loop is CASSEPNTGELFF. The CDR3 bases are TGTGCCAGCAGTGAACCAAACACCGGGGAGCTGTTTTTT.

V usage is TRBV2 and J usage is TRBJ1-5; 7 bases map to TRBD1. J lost 7 bases, V lost 4 bases, and 10 bases had no gene match. The germline gives CDR1 SNHLY, CDR2 FYNNEI. The CDR3 is made up of 15 amino acids. The CDR3 is CASSGWGRGTQPQHF. In nucleotides, the CDR3 is TGTGCCAGCAGTGGATGGGGCAGGGGGACCCAGCCCCAGCATTTT.

The chain is built from TRBV6-5 and TRBJ1-2, with D maybe TRBD1 (6 bases). Germline V gene data show CDR1 as MNHEY and CDR2 as SVGAGI. V was pared by 4 bases and J by 8 bases, with 20 bases between. The CDR3 sequence is 15 residues long. In DNA form, the CDR3 reads TGTGCCAGCAGTTTGGCTGCCATACAGGGAAACGGCTACACCTTC. It yields the protein CASSLAAIQGNGYTF.